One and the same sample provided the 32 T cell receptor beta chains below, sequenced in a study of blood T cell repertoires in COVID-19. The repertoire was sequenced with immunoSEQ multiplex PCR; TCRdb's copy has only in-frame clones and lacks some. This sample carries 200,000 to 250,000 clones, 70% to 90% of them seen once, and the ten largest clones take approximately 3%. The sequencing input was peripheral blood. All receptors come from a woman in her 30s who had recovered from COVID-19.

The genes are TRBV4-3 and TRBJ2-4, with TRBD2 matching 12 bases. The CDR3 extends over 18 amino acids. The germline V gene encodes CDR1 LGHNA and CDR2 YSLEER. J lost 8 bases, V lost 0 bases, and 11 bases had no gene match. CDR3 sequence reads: CASSQEPGLAGGPYIQYF. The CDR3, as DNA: TGCGCCAGCAGCCAAGAACCCGGTCTAGCGGGGGGGCCTTACATTCAGTACTTC.

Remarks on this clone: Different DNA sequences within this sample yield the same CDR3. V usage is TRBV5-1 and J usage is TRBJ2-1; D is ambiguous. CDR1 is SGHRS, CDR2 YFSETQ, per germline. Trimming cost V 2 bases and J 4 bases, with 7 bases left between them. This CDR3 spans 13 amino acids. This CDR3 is CASSLDSYNEQFF. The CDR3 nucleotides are TGCGCCAGCAGCTTAGACTCTTACAATGAGCAGTTCTTC.

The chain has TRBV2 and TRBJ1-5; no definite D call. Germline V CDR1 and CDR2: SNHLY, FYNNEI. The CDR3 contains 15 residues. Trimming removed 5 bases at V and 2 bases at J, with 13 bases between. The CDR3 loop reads CASSPQVSGNQPQHF. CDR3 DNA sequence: TGTGCCAGCAGTCCGCAGGTTTCTGGCAATCAGCCCCAGCATTTT.

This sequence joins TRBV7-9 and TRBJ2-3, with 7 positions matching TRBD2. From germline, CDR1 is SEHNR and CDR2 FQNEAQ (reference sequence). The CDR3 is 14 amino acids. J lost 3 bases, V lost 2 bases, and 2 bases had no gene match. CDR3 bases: TGTGCCAGCAGCTTACGGGGGGATACAGATACGCAGTATTTT. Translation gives CASSLRGDTDTQYF. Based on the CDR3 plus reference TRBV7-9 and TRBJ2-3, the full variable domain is DTGVSQNPRHKITKRGQNVTFRCDPISEHNRLYWYRQTLGQGPEFLTYFQNEAQLEKSRLLSDRFSAERPKGSFSTLEIQRTEQGDSAMYLCASSLRGDTDTQYFGPGTRLTVL.

In nucleotides, the CDR3 is TGTGCCAGCAGCTTGGCGGGGGGGGAGACCCAGTACTTC. The encoded protein is CASSLAGGETQYF. The chain joins TRBV5-6 to TRBJ2-5; 8 bases are shared with TRBD2. After removal of 0 bases from V and 5 bases from J, the junction contained 0 bases not matched to a gene. This CDR3 spans 13 amino acids. Germline CDR1 SGHDT, CDR2 YYEEEE.

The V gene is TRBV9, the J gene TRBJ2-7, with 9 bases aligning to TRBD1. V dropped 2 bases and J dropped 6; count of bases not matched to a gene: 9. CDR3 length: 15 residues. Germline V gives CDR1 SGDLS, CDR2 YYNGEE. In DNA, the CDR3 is TGTGCCAGCAGCGTCAATTCCGGGACAGGGAGCGAGCAGTACTTC. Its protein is CASSVNSGTGSEQYF. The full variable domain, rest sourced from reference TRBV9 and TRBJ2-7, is DSGVTQTPKHLITATGQRVTLRCSPRSGDLSVYWYQQSLDQGLQFLIQYYNGEERAKGNILERFSAQQFPDLHSELNLSSLELGDSALYFCASSVNSGTGSEQYFGPGTRLTVT.

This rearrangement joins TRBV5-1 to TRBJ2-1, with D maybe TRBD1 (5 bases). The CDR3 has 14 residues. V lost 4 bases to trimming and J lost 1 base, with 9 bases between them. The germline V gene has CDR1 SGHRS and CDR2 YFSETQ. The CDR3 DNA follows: TGCGCCAGCAGCAGCCAGGGATCCTACAATGAGCAGTTCTTC. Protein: CASSSQGSYNEQFF. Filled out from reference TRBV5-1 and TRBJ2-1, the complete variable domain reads KAGVTQTPRYLIKTRGQQVTLSCSPISGHRSVSWYQQTPGQGLQFLFEYFSETQRNKGNFPGRFSGRQFSNSRSEMNVSTLELGDSALYLCASSSQGSYNEQFFGPGTRLTVL.

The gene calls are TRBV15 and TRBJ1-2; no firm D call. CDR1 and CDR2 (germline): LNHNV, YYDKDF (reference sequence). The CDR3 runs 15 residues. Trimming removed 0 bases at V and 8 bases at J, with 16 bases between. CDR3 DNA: TGTGCCACCAGCAGAGATACCGCGGGAACAGAGGGCTACACCTTC. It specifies CATSRDTAGTEGYTF.

The CDR3 loop is CASSPGLPGDTQYF. The CDR3 nucleotides are TGCGCCTCCAGTCCAGGACTCCCAGGAGATACGCAGTATTTT. V and J are TRBV10-2 and TRBJ2-3; TRBD2 might be the D (5 bases). The CDR3 extends over 14 amino acids. The germline gives CDR1 WSHSY, CDR2 SAAADI. With 11 bases removed from V and 5 bases from J, the gap between germline ends came to 20 bases.

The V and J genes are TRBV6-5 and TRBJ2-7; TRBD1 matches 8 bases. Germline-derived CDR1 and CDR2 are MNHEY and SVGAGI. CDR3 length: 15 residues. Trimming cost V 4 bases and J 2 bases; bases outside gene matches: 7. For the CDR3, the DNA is TGTGCCAGCAGTTTCCAACAGGGGGTGGCCTACGAGCAGTACTTC. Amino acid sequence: CASSFQQGVAYEQYF.

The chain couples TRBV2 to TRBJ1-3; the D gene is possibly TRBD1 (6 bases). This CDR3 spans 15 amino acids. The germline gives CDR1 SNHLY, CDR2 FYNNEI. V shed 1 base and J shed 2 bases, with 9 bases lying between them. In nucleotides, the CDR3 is TGTGCCAGCAGTGAAGACAGGGTAACTGGAAACACCATATATTTT. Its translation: CASSEDRVTGNTIYF.

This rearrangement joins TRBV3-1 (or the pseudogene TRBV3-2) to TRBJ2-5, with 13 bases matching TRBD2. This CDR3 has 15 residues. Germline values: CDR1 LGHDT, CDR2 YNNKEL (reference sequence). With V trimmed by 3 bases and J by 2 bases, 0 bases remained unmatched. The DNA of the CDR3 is TGTGCCAGCAGCCAGGGACTAGCGGGGCAAGAGACCCAGTACTTC. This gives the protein CASSQGLAGQETQYF.

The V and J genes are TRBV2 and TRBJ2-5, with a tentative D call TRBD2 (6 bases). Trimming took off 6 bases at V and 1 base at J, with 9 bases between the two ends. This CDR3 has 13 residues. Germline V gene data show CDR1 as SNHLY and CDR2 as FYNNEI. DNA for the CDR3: TGTGCCAGCAGCACTAGCCTCCAAGAGACCCAGTACTTC. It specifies CASSTSLQETQYF.

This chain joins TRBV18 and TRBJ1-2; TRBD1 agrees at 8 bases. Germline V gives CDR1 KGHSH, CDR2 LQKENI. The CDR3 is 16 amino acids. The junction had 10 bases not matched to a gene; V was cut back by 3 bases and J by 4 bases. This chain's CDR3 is CASSPPGQGGGYGYTF. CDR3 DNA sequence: TGTGCCAGCTCACCCCCAGGACAGGGTGGAGGCTATGGCTACACCTTC.

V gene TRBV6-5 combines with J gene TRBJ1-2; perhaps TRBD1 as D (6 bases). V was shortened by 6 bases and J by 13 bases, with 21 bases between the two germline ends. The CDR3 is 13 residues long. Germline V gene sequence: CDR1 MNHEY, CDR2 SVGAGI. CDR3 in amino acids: CASSTGTPGLCTF. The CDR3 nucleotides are TGTGCCAGCAGCACCGGGACACCCGGTCTATGCACCTTC.

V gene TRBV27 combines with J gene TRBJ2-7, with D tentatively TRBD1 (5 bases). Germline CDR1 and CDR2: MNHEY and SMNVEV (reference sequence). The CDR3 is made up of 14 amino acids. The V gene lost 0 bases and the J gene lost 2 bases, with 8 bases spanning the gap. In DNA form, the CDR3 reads TGTGCCAGCAGTTTATCCCAGGGAACCTACGAGCAGTACTTC. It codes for CASSLSQGTYEQYF.

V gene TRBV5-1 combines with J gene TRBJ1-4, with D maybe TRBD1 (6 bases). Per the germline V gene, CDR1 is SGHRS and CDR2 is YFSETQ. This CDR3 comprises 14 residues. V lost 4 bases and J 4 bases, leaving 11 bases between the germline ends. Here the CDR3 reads CASSPGVGNEKLFF. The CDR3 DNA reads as TGCGCCAGCAGCCCAGGGGTGGGTAATGAAAAACTGTTTTTT.

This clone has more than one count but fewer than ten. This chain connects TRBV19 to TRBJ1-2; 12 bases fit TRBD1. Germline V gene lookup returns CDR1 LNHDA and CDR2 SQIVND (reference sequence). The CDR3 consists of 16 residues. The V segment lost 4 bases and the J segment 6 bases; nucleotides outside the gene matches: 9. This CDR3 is CASSTGGTGGNNGYTF. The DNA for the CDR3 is TGTGCCAGTAGTACGGGAGGGACAGGGGGCAATAATGGCTACACCTTC.

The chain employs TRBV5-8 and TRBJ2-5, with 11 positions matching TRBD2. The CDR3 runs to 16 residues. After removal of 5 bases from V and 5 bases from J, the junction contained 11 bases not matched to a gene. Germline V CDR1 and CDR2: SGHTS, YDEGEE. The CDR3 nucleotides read TGTGCCAGCAGTTTTATTAGCGGGGGGGCTTCGGAGACCCAGTACTTC. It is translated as CASSFISGGASETQYF. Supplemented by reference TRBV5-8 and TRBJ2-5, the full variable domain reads EAGVTQSPTHLIKTRGQQATLRCSPISGHTSVYWYQQALGLGLQFLLWYDEGEERNRGNFPPRFSGRQFPNYSSELNVNALELEDSALYLCASSFISGGASETQYFGPGTRLLVL.

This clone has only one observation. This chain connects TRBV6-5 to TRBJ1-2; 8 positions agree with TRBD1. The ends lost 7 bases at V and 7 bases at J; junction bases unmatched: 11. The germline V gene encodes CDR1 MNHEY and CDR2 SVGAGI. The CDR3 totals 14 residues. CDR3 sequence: CASILPGTGRGYTF. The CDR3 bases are TGTGCCAGCATTCTCCCCGGGACAGGCCGTGGCTACACCTTC.

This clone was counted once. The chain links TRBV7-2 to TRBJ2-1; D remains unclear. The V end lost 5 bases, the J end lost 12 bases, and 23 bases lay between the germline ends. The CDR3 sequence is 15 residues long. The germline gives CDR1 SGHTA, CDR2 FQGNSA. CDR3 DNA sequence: TGTGCCAGCAGCGCAACCGGGTCGAAGGCCTTGATGCAGTTCTTC. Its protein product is CASSATGSKALMQFF.

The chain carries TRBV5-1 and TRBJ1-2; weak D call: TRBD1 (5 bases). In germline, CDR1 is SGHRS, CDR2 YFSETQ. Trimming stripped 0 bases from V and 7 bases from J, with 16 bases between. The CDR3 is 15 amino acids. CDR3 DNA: TGCGCCAGCAGCTTGGCCATTGCGGGGGGAAGTGGCTACACCTTC. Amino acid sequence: CASSLAIAGGSGYTF.

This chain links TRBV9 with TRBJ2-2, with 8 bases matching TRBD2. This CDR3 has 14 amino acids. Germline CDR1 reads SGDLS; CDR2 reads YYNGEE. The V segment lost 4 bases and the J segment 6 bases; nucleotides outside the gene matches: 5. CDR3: CASSPRGGPGELFF. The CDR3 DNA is TGTGCCAGCAGCCCACGGGGGGGGCCCGGGGAGCTGTTTTTT.

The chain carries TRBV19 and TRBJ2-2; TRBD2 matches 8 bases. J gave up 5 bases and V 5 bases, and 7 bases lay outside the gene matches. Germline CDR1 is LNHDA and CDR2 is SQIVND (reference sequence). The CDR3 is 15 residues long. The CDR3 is CASSLGLALTGELFF. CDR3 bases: TGTGCCAGTAGTTTAGGACTAGCTCTTACCGGGGAGCTGTTTTTT.

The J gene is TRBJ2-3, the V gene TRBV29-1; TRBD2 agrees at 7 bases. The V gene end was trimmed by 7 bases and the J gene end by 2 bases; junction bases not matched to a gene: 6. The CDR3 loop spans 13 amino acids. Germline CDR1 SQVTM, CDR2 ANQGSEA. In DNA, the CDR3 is TGCAGCGGAGCGGGACTCCCCACAGATACGCAGTATTTT. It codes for CSGAGLPTDTQYF.

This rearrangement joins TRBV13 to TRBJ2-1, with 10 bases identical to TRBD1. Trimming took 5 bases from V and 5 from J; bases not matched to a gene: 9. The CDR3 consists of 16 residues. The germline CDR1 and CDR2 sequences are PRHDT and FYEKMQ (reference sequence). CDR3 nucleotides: TGTGCCAGCAGCCCCTATCCGGGACAGGGGAACAATGAGCAGTTCTTC. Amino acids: CASSPYPGQGNNEQFF.

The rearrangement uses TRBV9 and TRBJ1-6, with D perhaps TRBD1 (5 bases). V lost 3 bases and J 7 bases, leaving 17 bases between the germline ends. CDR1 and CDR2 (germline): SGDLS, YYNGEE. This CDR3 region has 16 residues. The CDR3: CASSDTPGGWNSPLHF. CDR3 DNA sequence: TGTGCCAGCAGCGATACCCCCGGGGGATGGAATTCACCCCTCCACTTT. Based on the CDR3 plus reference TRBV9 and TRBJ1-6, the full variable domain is DSGVTQTPKHLITATGQRVTLRCSPRSGDLSVYWYQQSLDQGLQFLIQYYNGEERAKGNILERFSAQQFPDLHSELNLSSLELGDSALYFCASSDTPGGWNSPLHFGNGTRLTVT.

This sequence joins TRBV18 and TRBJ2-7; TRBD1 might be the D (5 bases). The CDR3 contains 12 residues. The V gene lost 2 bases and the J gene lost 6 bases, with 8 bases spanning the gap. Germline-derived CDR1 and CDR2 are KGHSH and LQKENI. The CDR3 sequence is CASSPRGGEQYF. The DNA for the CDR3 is TGTGCCAGCTCACCAAGGGGCGGCGAGCAGTACTTC.

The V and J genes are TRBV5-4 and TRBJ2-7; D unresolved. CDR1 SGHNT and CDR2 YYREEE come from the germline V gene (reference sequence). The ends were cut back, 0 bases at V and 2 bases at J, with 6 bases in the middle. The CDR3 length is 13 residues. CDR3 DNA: TGTGCCAGCAGCTTGGAAAGCCCCTACGAGCAGTACTTC. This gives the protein CASSLESPYEQYF.

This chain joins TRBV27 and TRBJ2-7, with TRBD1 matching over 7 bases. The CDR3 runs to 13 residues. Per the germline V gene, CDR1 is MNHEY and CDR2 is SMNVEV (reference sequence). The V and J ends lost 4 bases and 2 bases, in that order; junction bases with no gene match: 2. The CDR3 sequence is CASSWDSTYEQYF. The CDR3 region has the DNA TGTGCCAGCAGTTGGGACAGTACCTACGAGCAGTACTTC.

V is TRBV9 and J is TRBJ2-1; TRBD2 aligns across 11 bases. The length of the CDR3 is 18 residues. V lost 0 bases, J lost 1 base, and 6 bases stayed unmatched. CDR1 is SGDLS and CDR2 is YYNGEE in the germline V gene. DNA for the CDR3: TGTGCCAGCAGCGTAGGCCTAGCGGGGGGCTCATCCTACAATGAGCAGTTCTTC. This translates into CASSVGLAGGSSYNEQFF.

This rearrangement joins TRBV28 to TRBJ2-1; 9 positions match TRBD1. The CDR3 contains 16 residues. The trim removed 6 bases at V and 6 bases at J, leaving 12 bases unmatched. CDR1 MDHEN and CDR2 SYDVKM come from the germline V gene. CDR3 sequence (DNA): TGTGCCAGCAGCCAAACATGGGTGGGACAGGGCAATGAGCAGTTCTTC. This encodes CASSQTWVGQGNEQFF.